The clone carrying this TCR beta chain was seen at least ten times. This entry comes from a study of T cell repertoires in cytomegalovirus infection. The V gene's germline CDR1 is SGHAT and CDR2 FQDESV (reference sequence). Trimming left V 6 bases short and J 5 bases short, with 13 bases between. This CDR3 is built from 13 residues. TCRdb recomputed calls from the reads with MiXCR, one row per CDR3 protein. The sample lists some 320,000 distinct CDR3 sequences; 9% to 9.5% were seen once. The chain couples TRBV11-1 to TRBJ1-1; D remains unclear. Sequenced: PBMCs. This receptor was obtained from a human donor in good health (CMV status not recorded). Some clones in this sample may be carry-over from other donors' samples. CDR3 amino acids: CASSTAVGTEAFF. The CDR3 nucleotides read TGTGCCAGCAGTACAGCAGTTGGAACTGAAGCTTTCTTT.